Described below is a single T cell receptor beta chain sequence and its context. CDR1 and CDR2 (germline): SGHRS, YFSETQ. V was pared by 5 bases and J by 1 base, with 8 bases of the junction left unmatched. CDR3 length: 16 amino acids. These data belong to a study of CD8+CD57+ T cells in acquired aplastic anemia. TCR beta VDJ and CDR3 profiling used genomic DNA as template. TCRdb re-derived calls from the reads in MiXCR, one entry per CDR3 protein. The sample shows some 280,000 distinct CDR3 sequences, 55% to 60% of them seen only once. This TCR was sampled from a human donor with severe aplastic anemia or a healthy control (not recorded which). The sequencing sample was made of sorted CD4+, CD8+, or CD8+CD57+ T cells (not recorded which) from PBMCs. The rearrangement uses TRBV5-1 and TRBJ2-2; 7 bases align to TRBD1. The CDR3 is CASSESWTGNTGELFF. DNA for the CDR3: TGCGCCAGCAGTGAGTCCTGGACAGGGAACACCGGGGAGCTGTTTTTT.